These 12 T cell receptor beta chains originate from one sample sequenced in a study of control samples from healthy donors and cancer patients. The protocol was immunoSEQ multiplex PCR, while the TCRdb copy is restricted to in-frame clones and leaves out a portion. The sample carries 95,000 to 150,000 clones, roughly nine tenths recorded once. Sequencing was performed on blood. The origin of the receptors is a young woman in good health.

The chain has TRBV7-2 and TRBJ1-2; D possibly corresponds to TRBD1 (5 bases). Per the germline V gene, CDR1 is SGHTA and CDR2 is FQGNSA. CDR3 length: 13 residues. Trimming pared 3 bases from V and 2 bases from J, leaving 7 bases between. The CDR3: CASSFRQNYGYTF. For the CDR3, the DNA is TGTGCCAGCAGCTTTAGACAGAACTATGGCTACACCTTC.

The rearrangement uses TRBV3-1 (or the pseudogene TRBV3-2) and TRBJ2-7; 9 positions match TRBD1. Germline V gene data show CDR1 as LGHDT and CDR2 as YNNKEL (reference sequence). Losses at the gene ends were 5 bases for V and 4 bases for J; bases not matched to a gene: 12. There are 16 residues in the CDR3. CDR3 loop: CASSFGLQGAEYEQYF. Written as DNA, the CDR3 is TGTGCCAGCAGCTTCGGCCTACAGGGGGCGGAATACGAGCAGTACTTC.

This clone was seen a single time. The chain employs TRBV24-1 and TRBJ2-1; 9 bases fit TRBD2. The CDR3 has 16 amino acids. Germline CDR1 and CDR2: KGHDR and SFDVKD. With V trimmed by 4 bases and J by 5 bases, 8 bases remained unmatched. The CDR3 nucleotides are TGTGCCACCAGTGACGTCAGCGGGAGGTCTAACAATGAGCAGTTCTTC. This sequence encodes CATSDVSGRSNNEQFF.

V usage is TRBV5-5 and J usage is TRBJ2-7; D call uncertain. CDR1 is SGHKS, CDR2 YYEKEE, per germline (reference sequence). V shed 2 bases and J shed 2 bases, with 5 bases lying between them. The CDR3 runs 12 residues. CDR3 protein: CASSFTTYEQYF. As DNA, the CDR3 is TGTGCCAGCAGCTTTACTACCTACGAGCAGTACTTC.

This clone was observed a single time. The chain employs TRBV27 and TRBJ2-3; TRBD1 matches at 9 bases. The V segment lost 0 bases and the J segment 3 bases; nucleotides outside the gene matches: 10. CDR3 length: 18 residues. CDR1 is MNHEY, CDR2 SMNVEV, per germline (reference sequence). The chain's CDR3 is CASSLSGQGLGKTDTQYF. Written as DNA, the CDR3 is TGTGCCAGCAGTTTATCGGGACAGGGCTTAGGAAAAACAGATACGCAGTATTTT.

J is TRBJ1-2 and V is TRBV7-2; D remains ambiguous. CDR3 length equals 13 residues. The V and J ends lost 2 bases and 1 base respectively, with 5 bases between them. Germline CDR1 reads SGHTA; CDR2 reads FQGNSA. CDR3 region: CASSLQDNYGYTF. The DNA for the CDR3 is TGTGCCAGCAGCTTACAGGATAACTATGGCTACACCTTC.

This clone has just one count. V is TRBV5-6 and J is TRBJ2-1; TRBD1 agrees at 12 bases. Unmatched junction bases numbered 5, after V lost 3 bases and J lost 7 bases. The germline CDR1 and CDR2 sequences are SGHDT and YYEEEE. This CDR3 is built from 15 residues. The CDR3 DNA sequence: TGTGCCAGCAGCTCGGGACAGGGGGCATCAAATGAGCAGTTCTTC. The encoded protein is CASSSGQGASNEQFF. Full variable domain (rest looked up from reference TRBV5-6 and TRBJ2-1): DAGVTQSPTHLIKTRGQQVTLRCSPKSGHDTVSWYQQALGQGPQFIFQYYEEEERQRGNFPDRFSGHQFPNYSSELNVNALLLGDSALYLCASSSGQGASNEQFFGPGTRLTVL.

The rearrangement links TRBV29-1 to TRBJ2-5; D is unclear. Germline CDR1 SQVTM, CDR2 ANQGSEA. This CDR3 is built from 10 residues. Trimming removed 6 bases at V and 5 bases at J, with 7 bases between. The CDR3 protein is CSVETETQYF. For the CDR3, the DNA is TGCAGCGTAGAAACCGAGACCCAGTACTTC.

The CDR3 DNA reads as TGTGCCAGTAGTATCACGGAGCTCTATGGCTACACCTTC. Translation gives CASSITELYGYTF. The chain recombines TRBV19 with TRBJ1-2; unclear D gene. V was pared by 3 bases and J by 4 bases, with 9 bases between. Germline CDR1 and CDR2: LNHDA and SQIVND (reference sequence). The CDR3 runs to 13 residues.

The genes are TRBV6-5 and TRBJ2-7; D gene ambiguous. Trimming took 8 bases from V and 4 from J, leaving 15 bases between them. The CDR3 sequence is 13 residues long. In germline, CDR1 is MNHEY, CDR2 SVGAGI. The CDR3 bases are TGTGCCAGCGGCCCGGTCGCGGTGTACGAGCAGTACTTC. Translation gives CASGPVAVYEQYF.

V and J are TRBV28 and TRBJ1-1; no clear D gene. Trimming pared 3 bases from V and 0 bases from J, leaving 2 bases between. The CDR3 extends over 12 amino acids. Per the germline V gene, CDR1 is MDHEN and CDR2 is SYDVKM. In DNA, the CDR3 is TGTGCCAGCAGTTTTTTGAACACTGAAGCTTTCTTT. Amino acids: CASSFLNTEAFF.

The V gene is TRBV7-9, the J gene TRBJ1-6; 9 bases match TRBD1. The junction had 6 bases not matched to a gene; V was cut back by 6 bases and J by 9 bases. In germline, CDR1 is SEHNR, CDR2 FQNEAQ (reference sequence). This CDR3 spans 14 amino acids. The CDR3 DNA sequence: TGTGCCAGCAGGTCCGGGACAGGGTTTTCACCCCTCCACTTT. It translates to CASRSGTGFSPLHF.